This T cell receptor beta chain was captured in a study of CD8+ T cells in alopecia areata. With respect to this clone: Distinct nucleotide sequences in the sample also encode this CDR3.

RNA was isolated and reverse transcribed to cDNA, the sequencing template. Profiled with immunoSEQ multiplex PCR; TCRdb holds only in-frame clones, not every one. The sample lists approximately 89,000 clones, over 40% occurring once. What was sequenced was CD4+ T cells sorted from blood. The receptor comes from a human donor with alopecia areata.

CDR3 nucleotide sequence: TGTGCCTGGAGTGTCGGAGGTTCGAACACTGAAGCTTTCTTT. Amino acids: CAWSVGGSNTEAFF. The chain combines TRBV30 with TRBJ1-1; D not resolved. This CDR3 is built from 14 residues. Germline V gene data show CDR1 as GTSNPN and CDR2 as SVGIG (reference sequence). The V and J ends lost 0 bases and 1 base respectively, with 9 bases between them.